Listed below are T cell receptor beta chains from one sample, sequenced in a study of CD8+ T cells in alopecia areata. Only in-frame clones appear in the TCRdb table, and some are missing; sequencing was by immunoSEQ multiplex PCR. Among 120,000 or so clones listed, around 60% were seen once. Sequenced here: CD4+ T cells sorted from blood, sampled at week 4, from a patient treated with tofacitinib. Receptor source: a human donor with alopecia areata. CDR3s include the opening cysteine and the closing phenylalanine or tryptophan. D genes are given only for firm matches. Where a row states a size, it is once, few, many or the class of an expanded clone; other rows omit it.

TRBV5-6,TRBJ1-1,-,TRBD1,TGTGCCAGCAGGTTTACCAGGGGACAGGGAGGGAATGAAGCTTTCTTT,CASRFTRGQGGNEAFF
TRBV23-1,TRBJ2-7,-,TRBD1,TGCGCCAGCAGTCTCCCGACAGGGGCCTCCTACGAGCAGTACTTC,CASSLPTGASYEQYF
TRBV7-2,TRBJ1-4,-,TRBD1,TGTGCCAGCAGCTTGATGACAGGGGGAGATAAAAAACTGTTTTTT,CASSLMTGGDKKLFF
TRBV29-1,TRBJ2-5,few,-,TGCAGCGTTGTGGGGGGCAGTGAGGGAGGTTGGGAGACCCAGTACTTC,CSVVGGSEGGWETQYF
TRBV10-3,TRBJ2-7,-,TRBD2,TGTGCCATCACTGCCAAAGGACTAGCGGGAGGAAACGAGCAGTACTTC,CAITAKGLAGGNEQYF
TRBV5-4,TRBJ1-5,-,-,TGTGCCAGCAGCCCTGGGACGGTTAATCAGCCCCAGCATTTT,CASSPGTVNQPQHF
TRBV7-3,TRBJ1-1,-,TRBD1,TGTGCCAGCAGCTTCGGACAGGAGGCTGAAGCTTTCTTT,CASSFGQEAEAFF
TRBV7-3,TRBJ2-3,-,-,TGTGCCAGCAGCCACAGGTGGGGCGCAGATACGCAGTATTTT,CASSHRWGADTQYF
TRBV23-1,TRBJ2-7,-,-,TGCGCCAGCAGTCAATTTTCCCGCAAGTACTTC,CASSQFSRKYF
TRBV7-2,TRBJ2-6,few,-,TGTGCCAGCAGCCAGGGGCCGGGTGGGGCCAACGTCCTGACTTTC,CASSQGPGGANVLTF
TRBV9,TRBJ1-1,-,-,TGTGCCAGCGCAAAAGGGAGGAACACTGAAGCTTTCTTT,CASAKGRNTEAFF
TRBV4-1,TRBJ2-5,-,TRBD2,TGCGCCAGCAGCCCGCGACTAGCGGGAGGGCCCACGGAGACCCAGTACTTC,CASSPRLAGGPTETQYF
TRBV10-3,TRBJ2-4,few,TRBD1,TGTGCCATCAGTGAGGGGGACAGCGGACGGGAAAACATTCAGTACTTC,CAISEGDSGRENIQYF
TRBV14,TRBJ2-1,few,-,TGTGCCAGCAGCCAAGTGGGGTGGGGGGACGGTAACCCCAATGAGCAGTTCTTC,CASSQVGWGDGNPNEQFF
TRBV5-4,TRBJ2-5,-,TRBD1,TGTGCCAGCAGCCTAGGGACAGGGCATGGGGAGACCCAGTACTTC,CASSLGTGHGETQYF
TRBV4-2,TRBJ2-7,few,TRBD2,TGTGCCAGCAGCCATCCATTGGGGATGGCGGGGGGGCCCTACGAGCAGTACTTC,CASSHPLGMAGGPYEQYF
TRBV15,TRBJ1-2,-,-,TGTGCCACCAGCACCTGGGGGGGCTATGGCACCTTC,CATSTWGGYGTF
TRBV29-1,TRBJ2-3,-,-,TGCAGCGCAGAGGATACGCAGTATTTT,CSAEDTQYF
TRBV5-6,TRBJ2-3,few,-,TGTGCCAGCAGCGGATCGAGGGATACGCAGTATTTT,CASSGSRDTQYF
TRBV9,TRBJ2-5,-,-,TGTGCCAGCAGCGTAGCGGGTTCTGAGACCCAGTACTTC,CASSVAGSETQYF
TRBV29-1,TRBJ2-7,-,TRBD2,TGCAGCACCGCCGCAAGGGAGGGGTCCGAGCAGTACTTC,CSTAAREGSEQYF
TRBV6-6,TRBJ1-1,-,TRBD1,TGTGCCAGCAGTCGGACAGGGGAGAACACTGAAGCTTTCTTT,CASSRTGENTEAFF
TRBV7-3,TRBJ2-6,-,TRBD1,TGTGCCAGCAGCTTACTGGGAGGGGACAGGGGATCCTCTGGGGCCAACGTCCTGACTTTC,CASSLLGGDRGSSGANVLTF
TRBV9,TRBJ2-7,few,-,TGTGCCAGCAGCGTAGGAATAGGGGACCTCGACCCCGAGCAGTACTTC,CASSVGIGDLDPEQYF
TRBV9,TRBJ2-1,-,TRBD1,TGTGCCAGCAGCCAGGACAGGGCCGCGTACAATGAGCAGTTCTTC,CASSQDRAAYNEQFF
TRBV7-2,TRBJ2-1,-,-,TGTGCCAGCAGCCCAGCGGGGACACAGCAGTTCTTC,CASSPAGTQQFF
TRBV5-1,TRBJ2-5,-,-,TGCGCCAGCAGCTTGGCCCCGGGACACCAAGAGACCCAGTACTTC,CASSLAPGHQETQYF
TRBV23-1,TRBJ2-5,once,-,TGCGCCAGGGCCCTATTCCTCAGGGAAGCCCAGTACTTC,CARALFLREAQYF
TRBV30,TRBJ2-7,-,TRBD2,TGTGCCTGGAGGGGGACTAGCGGGAGCCCCTACGAGCAGTACTTC,CAWRGTSGSPYEQYF
TRBV18,TRBJ2-2,few,-,TGTGCCAGCTCACCCTACGGACAGAGAAACACCGGGGAGCTGTTTTTT,CASSPYGQRNTGELFF
TRBV29-1,TRBJ2-4,-,TRBD1,TGCAGCGTTGCGGGACAGGGGGGCAAAAACATTCAGTACTTC,CSVAGQGGKNIQYF
TRBV10-3,TRBJ1-1,-,-,TGTGCCATCCGGGGGAGCGACACTGAAGCTTTCTTT,CAIRGSDTEAFF
TRBV4-2,TRBJ1-1,-,-,TGTGCCAGCAGCCAACGTTCGGACACTGAAGCTTTCTTT,CASSQRSDTEAFF
TRBV29-1,TRBJ1-2,-,-,TGCAGCGTTCGATCTTCGAACTTTGGCTACACCTTC,CSVRSSNFGYTF
TRBV7-9,TRBJ1-6,-,-,TGTGCCAGCAGCTTAGAGAATTCACCCCTCCACTTT,CASSLENSPLHF
TRBV29-1,TRBJ2-5,-,-,TGCAGCGTTGTAGGGCCCGAGACCCAGTACTTC,CSVVGPETQYF
TRBV5-1,TRBJ2-1,few,-,TGCGCCAGCAGTATCTCGGGGAACGACAATGAGCAGTTCTTC,CASSISGNDNEQFF
TRBV30,TRBJ2-7,-,TRBD2,TGTGCCTGGAGTGCGGGATCTAGCGGGAGGGATTCCGAGCAGTACTTC,CAWSAGSSGRDSEQYF
TRBV23-1,TRBJ2-3,-,-,TGCGCCAGCTCCAACCGATTGTGGGGGAGGGGGTCAGATACGCAGTATTTT,CASSNRLWGRGSDTQYF
TRBV15,TRBJ2-6,-,TRBD1,TGTGCCACCAGGCGGATGGACAGGTCCCAAGTCCTGACTTTC,CATRRMDRSQVLTF
TRBV5-6,TRBJ2-1,-,-,TGTGCCAGCAGCTTGGCCGGGTTATTAAGATACAATGAGCAGTTCTTC,CASSLAGLLRYNEQFF
TRBV25-1,TRBJ2-7,-,-,TGTACCAGCAGTGAATCGGTAGGGGACATCACTTCCTACGAGCAGTACTTC,CTSSESVGDITSYEQYF
TRBV30,TRBJ2-1,few,-,TGTGCCTGGAGTGTTTTGAGAACAGTATACAATGAGCAGTTCTTC,CAWSVLRTVYNEQFF
TRBV7-2,TRBJ2-5,-,TRBD2,TGTGCCAGCAGCTCCTTAGCGGGAGAAGAGACCCAGTACTTC,CASSSLAGEETQYF
TRBV2,TRBJ2-3,-,-,TGTGCCAGCAGTGGCGGACGAGAGGATACGCAGTATTTT,CASSGGREDTQYF
TRBV2,TRBJ2-2,-,-,TGTGCCAGCACCTCCTCGCGGTCGACCGGGGAGCTGTTTTTT,CASTSSRSTGELFF
TRBV7-9,TRBJ1-2,-,-,TGTGCCAGCAGCCATCGTATCTATGGCTACACCTTC,CASSHRIYGYTF
TRBV30,TRBJ2-5,-,TRBD2,TGTGCCTGGACCCGCCGGACTAGCGGGCAACAAGAGACCCAGTACTTC,CAWTRRTSGQQETQYF
TRBV29-1,TRBJ1-2,-,-,TGCAGCGTTGAAGGACCGGTCGTCTACACCTTC,CSVEGPVVYTF
TRBV29-1,TRBJ2-5,few,TRBD1,TGCAGCGTTGATTCCGGACAGGGGTGGGAGACCCAGTACTTC,CSVDSGQGWETQYF
TRBV6-5,TRBJ2-7,-,-,TGTGCCAGCAGTTACGGCGCGAGCTCCTACGAGCAGTACTTC,CASSYGASSYEQYF
TRBV19,TRBJ2-5,-,-,TGTGCCAGTAGTTGGGGGTCCCAAGAGACCCAGTACTTC,CASSWGSQETQYF
TRBV25-1,TRBJ1-5,-,TRBD1,TGTGCCAGCTCCGACAGGGAAGTTCGGCAGCCCCAGCATTTT,CASSDREVRQPQHF